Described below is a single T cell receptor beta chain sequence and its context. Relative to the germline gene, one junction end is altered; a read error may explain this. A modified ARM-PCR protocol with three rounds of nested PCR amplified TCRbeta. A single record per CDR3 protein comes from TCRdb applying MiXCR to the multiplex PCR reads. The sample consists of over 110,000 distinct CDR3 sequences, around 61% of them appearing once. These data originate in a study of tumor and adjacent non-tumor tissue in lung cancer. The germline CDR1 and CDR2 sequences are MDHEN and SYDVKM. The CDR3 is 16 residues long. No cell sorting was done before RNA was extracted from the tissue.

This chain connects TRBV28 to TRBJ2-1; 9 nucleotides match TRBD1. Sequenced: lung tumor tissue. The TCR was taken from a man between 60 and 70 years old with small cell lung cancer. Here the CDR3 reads CASSSPHRGRVNEQFF. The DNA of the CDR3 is TGTGCCAGCAGTTCGCCCCACAGGGGGCGCGTTAATGAGCAATTCTTC.